These T cell receptor beta chains were read from a single sample in a study of cytomegalovirus exposure and HLA in healthy donors. The method was immunoSEQ multiplex PCR; TCRdb's version includes in-frame clones alone and lacks a portion of them. Of around 140,000 clones listed, about 86% are singletons. The sequenced material came from PBMCs. The source is a woman aged 30 to 39 in good health and CMV-seronegative. Each CDR3 is given with its conserved first and last residue. A D gene is named only where the DNA matches it firmly. The size of a clone is reported for some rows only, either as once, few or many, or as a class for expanded clones.

TRBV5-1,TRBJ2-7,.,.,CASSLSPDSYEQYF,TGCGCCAGCAGCTTGAGTCCGGACTCCTACGAGCAGTACTTC
TRBV28,TRBJ1-1,.,.,CASSLTSGRGTEAFF,TGTGCCAGCAGTTTAACGTCCGGCCGGGGCACTGAAGCTTTCTTT
TRBV18,TRBJ2-1,TRBD1,.,CASSPPGTVGPEQFF,TGTGCCAGCTCACCACCCGGGACAGTAGGTCCCGAGCAGTTCTTC
TRBV6-5,TRBJ1-6,TRBD1,.,CASGQENYNSPLHF,TGTGCCAGCGGACAGGAAAACTATAATTCACCCCTCCACTTT
TRBV18,TRBJ2-7,TRBD2,.,CASSPGSGGLYEQYF,TGTGCCAGCTCACCAGGCAGCGGGGGGCTCTACGAGCAGTACTTC
TRBV7-3,TRBJ2-5,.,.,CASSRTHRETQYF,TGTGCCAGCAGCCGCACCCACAGGGAGACCCAGTACTTC
TRBV4-3,TRBJ2-7,TRBD2,.,CASSQYRTSGSYEQYF,TGCGCCAGCAGCCAGTATCGGACTAGCGGGAGCTACGAGCAGTACTTC
TRBV11-3,TRBJ2-3,TRBD2,.,CASSLRGGSDTQYF,TGTGCCAGCAGCTTGCGGGGGGGCTCGGATACGCAGTATTTT
TRBV12-1,TRBJ1-6,.,.,CASSFGTTHLYNSPLHF,TGTGCCAGCAGCTTTGGGACAACCCATCTTTATAATTCACCCCTCCACTTT
TRBV7-2,TRBJ2-3,.,once,CASRDYGTLADTQYF,TGTGCCAGCAGAGACTACGGGACACTGGCAGATACGCAGTATTTT
TRBV19,TRBJ2-1,.,.,CASSARGLSYNEQFF,TGTGCCAGTAGTGCCCGTGGACTCTCCTACAATGAGCAGTTCTTC
TRBV4-1,TRBJ1-5,.,few,CASSQIQGRYQPQHF,TGCGCCAGCAGCCAAATACAGGGAAGATATCAGCCCCAGCATTTT